This T cell receptor beta chain was identified in a study of blood T cells in healthy people across ages. Overall study findings and caveats: Observed TCR beta diversity per million T cells went down as age went up. This fall followed a roughly linear course with age. A greater number of naive CD4+ cells and higher diversity distinguished long-lived donors from aged donors. There was a strong correlation between TCR beta diversity and naive T cell percentage.

This clonotype was picked up a small number of times. Its antigen remains unidentified. Each donor supplied ten milliliters of peripheral blood. J lost 11 bases, V lost 2 bases, and 11 bases had no gene match. This CDR3 has 14 residues. Germline CDR1 MDHEN, CDR2 SYDVKM. Primed by a sample-barcoded 5' primer and a J-beta primer mix, a second PCR proceeded for roughly 7 to 12 cycles. TCRdb reprocessed the 5' RACE reads via MiXCR and lists one record per CDR3 protein. The sample includes 1.5 million to 2 million distinct CDR3 sequences, 28% of them seen just once. Sequenced material: blood. This sequence was found in a woman aged 25 to 39 in good health. The V gene is TRBV28, the J gene TRBJ2-5, with TRBD2 identical over 7 bases. The CDR3 DNA reads TGTGCCAGCAGTTTAATAAAGCGCCCCGGGGGGCAGTACTTC. It codes for CASSLIKRPGGQYF.